This T cell receptor beta chain stems from a study of T cells in Graves' hyperthyroidism and ophthalmopathy. This clonotype has ten or more counts. The CDR3 spans 15 residues. Germline CDR1 is SNHLY and CDR2 is FYNNEI. V lost 6 bases and J lost 1, with 16 bases in between. Calling Graves' hyperthyroidism stable meant ophthalmopathy did not progress within 18 months. TCR beta CDR3 region amplification was performed from RNA transcripts. During a first-round RT-PCR of the TCR CDR3, the HTBI primer set was used. TCRdb processed the multiplex PCR reads anew with MiXCR; each CDR3 protein has one entry. Of approximately 420,000 distinct CDR3 sequences listed, approximately 15% were seen once; the top ten hold approximately 29%.

Input material: blood. The J gene is TRBJ2-7, the V gene TRBV2, with D perhaps TRBD1 (6 bases). The TCR sequence derives from a woman under 40 with Graves' hyperthyroidism. The CDR3 sequence is CASRQSRDTSYEQYF. DNA of the CDR3: TGTGCCAGCAGGCAGTCCCGGGACACATCCTACGAGCAGTACTTC.